These 16 T cell receptor beta chains came from one sample sequenced in a study of T cell repertoires in ileal Crohn's disease. Clones were read by immunoSEQ multiplex PCR, and TCRdb kept only the in-frame ones, dropping some. The sample holds tens of thousands of clones, about 81% seen once. Sequenced sample: ileal tissue. These receptors originate from an adult with Crohn's disease.

This chain links TRBV14 with TRBJ1-2; the D is unclear. This CDR3 has 12 residues. Deletions cut 4 bases from V and 7 bases from J, with 10 bases between. The germline CDR1 and CDR2 sequences are SGHDN and FVKESK. This CDR3 reads CASSPGLLGYTF. For the CDR3, the DNA is TGTGCCAGCAGCCCCGGACTCCTTGGCTACACCTTC. The full variable domain, with the rest looked up from reference TRBV14 and TRBJ1-2, is EAGVTQFPSHSVIEKGQTVTLRCDPISGHDNLYWYRRVMGKEIKFLLHFVKESKQDESGMPNNRFLAERTGGTYSTLKVQPAELEDSGVYFCASSPGLLGYTFGSGTRLTVV.

The chain employs TRBV19 and TRBJ1-1; 7 bases fit TRBD1. The CDR3 runs to 18 residues. Germline loops: CDR1 LNHDA, CDR2 SQIVND (reference sequence). The junction had 19 bases not matched to a gene; V was cut back by 6 bases and J by 3 bases. The CDR3 here is CASSPTPTTGYWDTEAFF. The CDR3 DNA reads TGTGCCAGTAGCCCAACACCTACGACAGGGTATTGGGACACTGAAGCTTTCTTT. Full variable domain (missing parts from reference TRBV19 and TRBJ1-1): DGGITQSPKYLFRKEGQNVTLSCEQNLNHDAMYWYRQDPGQGLRLIYYSQIVNDFQKGDIAEGYSVSREKKESFPLTVTSAQKNPTAFYLCASSPTPTTGYWDTEAFFGQGTRLTVV.

The rearrangement links TRBV7-2 to TRBJ1-5; D unclear. This CDR3 region has 17 residues. V lost 1 base, J lost 0 bases, and 13 bases lay in between. Germline lookup yields CDR1 SGHTA and CDR2 FQGNSA. In DNA form, the CDR3 reads TGTGCCAGCAGCTTAGAAGCCGACTTTTATAGCAATCAGCCCCAGCATTTT. It specifies CASSLEADFYSNQPQHF.

The J gene is TRBJ1-1, the V gene TRBV4-1; perhaps TRBD1 as D (5 bases). The CDR3 consists of 15 residues. Between the trimmed V and J ends, which lost 1 base and 5 bases, there was a span of 14 bases. The germline gives CDR1 MGHRA, CDR2 YSYEKL. This chain's CDR3 is CASSQVLRGKTEAFF. CDR3 coding DNA: TGCGCCAGCAGCCAAGTCCTTCGGGGGAAAACTGAAGCTTTCTTT.

A remark on this clone: The sample has other DNA sequences that encode this CDR3 too. V and J are TRBV18 and TRBJ1-4; 10 positions agree with TRBD1. J gave up 7 bases and V 3 bases, and 5 bases lay outside the gene matches. The germline V gene encodes CDR1 KGHSH and CDR2 LQKENI. The CDR3 covers 15 residues. For the CDR3, the DNA is TGTGCCAGCTCACCCGGACAGGGGGTACTTGAAAAACTGTTTTTT. Residues: CASSPGQGVLEKLFF.

This chain joins TRBV5-6 and TRBJ2-7; D call uncertain. Germline assignment: CDR1 SGHDT and CDR2 YYEEEE. V lost 2 bases, J lost 7 bases, and 10 bases lay in between. The CDR3 length is 12 residues. As DNA, the CDR3 is TGTGCCAGCAGCTTTATTACGGAGGAGCAGTACTTC. Its protein is CASSFITEEQYF. Based on the CDR3 plus reference TRBV5-6 and TRBJ2-7, the full variable domain is DAGVTQSPTHLIKTRGQQVTLRCSPKSGHDTVSWYQQALGQGPQFIFQYYEEEERQRGNFPDRFSGHQFPNYSSELNVNALLLGDSALYLCASSFITEEQYFGPGTRLTVT.

The CDR3, as DNA: TGTGCCAGTACCGAGAGGTCGGCAACTAATGAAAAACTGTTTTTT. As protein: CASTERSATNEKLFF. This chain uses TRBV19 with TRBJ1-4; D not certain. Germline lookup yields CDR1 LNHDA and CDR2 SQIVND (reference sequence). This CDR3 is 15 amino acids long. V lost 7 bases and J 0 bases, leaving 12 bases between the germline ends.

This sequence joins TRBV6-6 and TRBJ1-5; maybe TRBD1 (5 bases). This CDR3 region has 16 residues. V lost 5 bases to trimming and J lost 5 bases, with 19 bases between them. CDR1 MNHNY and CDR2 SVGAGI come from the germline V gene (reference sequence). Here the CDR3 reads CASSGGGRLSYQPQHF. The CDR3 DNA is TGTGCCAGCAGTGGGGGGGGACGGTTATCCTATCAGCCCCAGCATTTT.

The CDR3 DNA sequence: TGTGCCAGCAGCGGGGGGGACAGGTGGGAAGAGACCCAGTACTTC. It specifies CASSGGDRWEETQYF. The chain combines TRBV5-6 with TRBJ2-5; D is perhaps TRBD1 (8 bases). The CDR3 covers 15 residues. With 4 bases removed from V and 3 bases from J, the gap between germline ends came to 16 bases. In germline, CDR1 is SGHDT, CDR2 YYEEEE.

The rearrangement links TRBV2 to TRBJ2-3; D unresolved. Trimming pared 7 bases from V and 11 bases from J, leaving 19 bases between. The CDR3 totals 13 residues. CDR1 is SNHLY, CDR2 FYNNEI, per germline. CDR3 DNA: TGTGCCAGCACAATAGAGGTGGCCGAGAGGCAGTATTTT. As protein: CASTIEVAERQYF. Supplemented by reference TRBV2 and TRBJ2-3, the full variable domain reads EPEVTQTPSHQVTQMGQEVILRCVPISNHLYFYWYRQILGQKVEFLVSFYNNEISEKSEIFDDQFSVERPDGSNFTLKIRSTKLEDSAMYFCASTIEVAERQYFGPGTRLTVL.

V gene TRBV18 combines with J gene TRBJ2-7; 9 nucleotides agree with TRBD1. The CDR3 runs to 15 residues. V shed 4 bases, J shed 6 bases, and the junction held 10 bases outside the gene matches. The germline gives CDR1 KGHSH, CDR2 LQKENI. The DNA of the CDR3 is TGTGCCAGCTCACACCGGGACAGGGTCTTTGGCGAGCAGTACTTC. This sequence encodes CASSHRDRVFGEQYF. The entire variable domain, with the rest obtained from reference TRBV18 and TRBJ2-7, is as follows: NAGVMQNPRHLVRRRGQEARLRCSPMKGHSHVYWYRQLPEEGLKFMVYLQKENIIDESGMPKERFSAEFPKEGPSILRIQQVVRGDSAAYFCASSHRDRVFGEQYFGPGTRLTVT.

The chain joins TRBV10-1 to TRBJ2-2, with D tentatively TRBD1 (5 bases). Germline CDR1 is WNHNN and CDR2 is SYGVQD (reference sequence). V lost 6 bases and J lost 0, with 11 bases in between. This CDR3 has 15 residues. CDR3 in amino acids: CASSVDSANTGELFF. CDR3 DNA sequence: TGCGCCAGCAGCGTAGACAGCGCGAACACCGGGGAGCTGTTTTTT.

The chain joins TRBV7-6 to TRBJ2-1; TRBD2 matches 7 bases. The J segment lost 4 bases and the V segment lost 2 bases, leaving 5 bases of the junction unmatched. The CDR3 sequence is 15 residues long. The germline V gene has CDR1 SGHVS and CDR2 FNYEAQ. The CDR3 loop is CASSLSGVSYNEQFF. CDR3 in DNA: TGTGCCAGCAGCTTAAGCGGGGTTTCATACAATGAGCAGTTCTTC.

The V gene is TRBV7-9, the J gene TRBJ2-7, with D hard to call. Germline CDR1 is SEHNR and CDR2 is FQNEAQ (reference sequence). V lost 4 bases and J lost 2, with 12 bases in between. CDR3 length: 14 residues. CDR3 region: CASSSRGTTYEQYF. In DNA form, the CDR3 reads TGTGCCAGCAGCTCCCGAGGTACTACCTACGAGCAGTACTTC.

V is TRBV10-2 and J is TRBJ2-1; weak D call: TRBD2 (5 bases). There are 12 residues in the CDR3. Germline V gene sequence: CDR1 WSHSY, CDR2 SAAADI. V lost 7 bases and J lost 7, with 11 bases in between. The CDR3 loop reads CASKGSGNEQFF. CDR3 DNA sequence: TGCGCCAGCAAGGGTTCGGGGAATGAGCAGTTCTTC.

J is TRBJ1-1 and V is TRBV18; D gene ambiguous. CDR1 and CDR2 from the germline V gene are KGHSH and LQKENI. The V and J ends lost 0 bases and 1 base respectively, with 3 bases between them. This CDR3 has 13 amino acids. DNA for the CDR3: TGTGCCAGCTCACCACCCCAGAACACTGAAGCTTTCTTT. It specifies CASSPPQNTEAFF. Supplemented by reference TRBV18 and TRBJ1-1, the full variable domain reads NAGVMQNPRHLVRRRGQEARLRCSPMKGHSHVYWYRQLPEEGLKFMVYLQKENIIDESGMPKERFSAEFPKEGPSILRIQQVVRGDSAAYFCASSPPQNTEAFFGQGTRLTVV.